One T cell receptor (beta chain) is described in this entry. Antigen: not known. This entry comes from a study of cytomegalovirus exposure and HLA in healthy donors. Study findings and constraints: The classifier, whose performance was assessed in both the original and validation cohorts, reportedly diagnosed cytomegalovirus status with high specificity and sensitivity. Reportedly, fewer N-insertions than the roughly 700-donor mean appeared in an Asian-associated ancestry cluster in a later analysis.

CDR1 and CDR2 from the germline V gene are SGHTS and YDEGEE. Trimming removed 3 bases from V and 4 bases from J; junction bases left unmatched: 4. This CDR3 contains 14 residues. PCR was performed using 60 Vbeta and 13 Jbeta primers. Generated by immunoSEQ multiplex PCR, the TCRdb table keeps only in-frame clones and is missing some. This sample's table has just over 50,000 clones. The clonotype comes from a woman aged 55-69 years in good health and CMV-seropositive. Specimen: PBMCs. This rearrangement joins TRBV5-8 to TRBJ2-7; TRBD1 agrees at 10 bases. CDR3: CASSSGTGAYEQYF. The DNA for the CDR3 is TGTGCCAGCAGCTCCGGGACAGGGGCGTACGAGCAGTACTTC. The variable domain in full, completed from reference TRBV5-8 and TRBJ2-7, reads EAGVTQSPTHLIKTRGQQATLRCSPISGHTSVYWYQQALGLGLQFLLWYDEGEERNRGNFPPRFSGRQFPNYSSELNVNALELEDSALYLCASSSGTGAYEQYFGPGTRLTVT.